This T cell receptor beta chain was sequenced for a study of response to subunit inactivated influenza vaccine. Study-wide results and caveats: T cells newly recruited by each seasonal influenza vaccination are few, the authors suggested.

To note about this clonotype: Its matching antigen is unknown.

TCRdb called the RT-PCR reads again in MiXCR, with one record for every CDR3 protein. The repertoire includes around 760,000 distinct CDR3 sequences, approximately 15% of them detected once, and 6% to 8% sits in the top ten. CDR1 and CDR2 from the germline V gene are LGHNA and YNFKEQ. The CDR3 is 15 amino acids. The V and J ends lost 1 base and 10 bases respectively, with 17 bases between them. The sample here was PBMCs from blood, taken about 14 days before vaccination. The origin of this receptor is a man in his fifties who received an inactivated influenza vaccine. The chain uses TRBV4-2 and TRBJ2-1; no reliable D call. The DNA for the CDR3 is TGTGCCAGCAGCCAAGGAACCACCCTTCCGGGCGAGCAGTTCTTC. Its protein product is CASSQGTTLPGEQFF.